This is a list of T cell receptor beta chains from one sample in a study of T cells in Graves' hyperthyroidism and ophthalmopathy. One entry per CDR3 protein results from TCRdb running MiXCR on the multiplex PCR reads. The sample holds 490,000 or so distinct CDR3 sequences, just under 20% seen once. Sequencing input: blood. The source of these receptors is a man between 40 and 49 years old with Graves' ophthalmopathy. Both conserved end residues are part of each CDR3. Not every row has a clone size; where given, it reads once, few, many or a size class.

j_gene: TRBJ2-7; v_gene: TRBV20-1; abundance: few; CDR3aa: CSARKIVAASYEQYF
j_gene: TRBJ2-7; v_gene: TRBV27; abundance: NA; CDR3aa: CASSTNRDRTEEQYF
j_gene: TRBJ2-6; v_gene: TRBV2; abundance: few; CDR3aa: CASSLTARAGANVLTF
j_gene: TRBJ2-2; v_gene: TRBV11-2; abundance: NA; CDR3aa: CASSLNGAGGTGELFF
j_gene: TRBJ2-1; v_gene: TRBV30; abundance: NA; CDR3aa: CAWSRLAGGHEQFF
j_gene: TRBJ2-1; v_gene: TRBV2; abundance: NA; CDR3aa: CASRGAYGYNEQFF
j_gene: TRBJ2-3; v_gene: TRBV6-2/TRBV6-3; abundance: many; CDR3aa: CASSYPLSASTDTQYF
j_gene: TRBJ2-7; v_gene: TRBV12-3/TRBV12-4; abundance: many; CDR3aa: CASGPRHHEQYF
j_gene: TRBJ2-5; v_gene: TRBV15; abundance: NA; CDR3aa: CATRDLTAVQTQYF
j_gene: TRBJ2-3; v_gene: TRBV20-1; abundance: NA; CDR3aa: CSAEQGLAGVGTDTQYF
j_gene: TRBJ2-7; v_gene: TRBV28; abundance: many; CDR3aa: CASSYFYEQYF
j_gene: TRBJ2-5; v_gene: TRBV28; abundance: many; CDR3aa: CASSLLGGARETQYF
j_gene: TRBJ2-1; v_gene: TRBV4-3; abundance: many; CDR3aa: CASSQGGLAGDYNEQFF
j_gene: TRBJ1-3; v_gene: TRBV19; abundance: NA; CDR3aa: CASSIKGAYSGNTIYF